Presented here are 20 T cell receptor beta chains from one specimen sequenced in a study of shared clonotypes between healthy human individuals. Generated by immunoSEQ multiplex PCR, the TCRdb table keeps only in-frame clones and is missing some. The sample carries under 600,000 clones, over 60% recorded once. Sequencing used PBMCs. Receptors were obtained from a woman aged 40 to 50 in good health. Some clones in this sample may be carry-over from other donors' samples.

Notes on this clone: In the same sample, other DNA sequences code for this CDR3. The CDR3 loop is CASSLNPTGANVLTF. The CDR3 DNA reads as TGCGCCAGCAGCTTGAATCCTACTGGGGCCAACGTCCTGACTTTC. This chain joins TRBV5-1 and TRBJ2-6; no reliable D call. The CDR3 extends over 15 amino acids. Trimming took 1 base from V and 2 from J, leaving 7 bases between them. The V gene's germline CDR1 is SGHRS and CDR2 YFSETQ.

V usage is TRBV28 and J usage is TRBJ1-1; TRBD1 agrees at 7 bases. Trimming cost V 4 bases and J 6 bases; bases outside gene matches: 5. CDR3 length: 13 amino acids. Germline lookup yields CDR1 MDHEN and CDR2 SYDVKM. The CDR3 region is CASSSATGAEAFF. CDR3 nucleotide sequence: TGTGCCAGCAGTTCTGCTACAGGGGCTGAAGCTTTCTTT.

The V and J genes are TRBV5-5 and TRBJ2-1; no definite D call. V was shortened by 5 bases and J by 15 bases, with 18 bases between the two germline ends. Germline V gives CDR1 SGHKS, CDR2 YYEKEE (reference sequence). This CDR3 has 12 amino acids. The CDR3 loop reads CASSQLDGPLFF. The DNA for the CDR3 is TGTGCCAGCAGTCAGCTGGACGGCCCCCTGTTCTTC. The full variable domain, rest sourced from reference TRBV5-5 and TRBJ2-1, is DAGVTQSPTHLIKTRGQQVTLRCSPISGHKSVSWYQQVLGQGPQFIFQYYEKEERGRGNFPDRFSARQFPNYSSELNVNALLLGDSALYLCASSQLDGPLFFGPGTRLTVL.

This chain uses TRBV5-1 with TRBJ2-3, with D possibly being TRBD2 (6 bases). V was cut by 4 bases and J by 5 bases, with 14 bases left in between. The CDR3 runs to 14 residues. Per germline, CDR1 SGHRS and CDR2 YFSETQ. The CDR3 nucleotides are TGCGCCAGCAGCGTACGACTAGGGTTAGATACGCAGTATTTT. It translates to CASSVRLGLDTQYF.

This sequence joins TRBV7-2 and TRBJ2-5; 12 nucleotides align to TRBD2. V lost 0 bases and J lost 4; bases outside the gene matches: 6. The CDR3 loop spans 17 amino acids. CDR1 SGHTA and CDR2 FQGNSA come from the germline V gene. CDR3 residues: CASSLAPLAGGLETQYF. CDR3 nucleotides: TGTGCCAGCAGCTTAGCGCCGCTAGCGGGAGGGTTAGAGACCCAGTACTTC.

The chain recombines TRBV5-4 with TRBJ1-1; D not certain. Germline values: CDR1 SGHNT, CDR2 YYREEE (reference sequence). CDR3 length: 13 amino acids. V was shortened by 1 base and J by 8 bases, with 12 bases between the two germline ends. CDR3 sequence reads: CASSLNMEREAFF. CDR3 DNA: TGTGCCAGCAGCTTGAATATGGAAAGGGAAGCTTTCTTT.

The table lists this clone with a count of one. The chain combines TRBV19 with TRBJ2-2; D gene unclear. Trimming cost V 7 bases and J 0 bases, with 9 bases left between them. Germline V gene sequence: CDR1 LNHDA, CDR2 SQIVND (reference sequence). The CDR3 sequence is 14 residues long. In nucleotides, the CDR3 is TGTGCCAGTAAGAGTTCAACGAACACCGGGGAGCTGTTTTTT. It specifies CASKSSTNTGELFF.

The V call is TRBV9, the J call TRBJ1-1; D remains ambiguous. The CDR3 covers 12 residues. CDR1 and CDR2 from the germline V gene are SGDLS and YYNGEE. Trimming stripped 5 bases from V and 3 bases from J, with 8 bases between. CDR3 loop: CASSNSDTEAFF. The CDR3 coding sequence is TGTGCCAGCAGTAATTCGGACACTGAAGCTTTCTTT.

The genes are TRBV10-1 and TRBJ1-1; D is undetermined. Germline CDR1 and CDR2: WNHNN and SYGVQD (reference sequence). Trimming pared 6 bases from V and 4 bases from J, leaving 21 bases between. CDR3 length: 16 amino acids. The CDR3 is CASRASDEEGGTEAFF. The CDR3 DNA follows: TGCGCCAGCAGAGCGTCGGATGAGGAGGGAGGCACTGAAGCTTTCTTT.

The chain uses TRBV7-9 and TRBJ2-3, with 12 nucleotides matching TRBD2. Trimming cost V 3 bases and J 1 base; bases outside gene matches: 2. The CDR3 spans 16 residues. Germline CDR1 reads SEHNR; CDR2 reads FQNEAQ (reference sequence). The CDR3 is CASSFLAGGGTDTQYF. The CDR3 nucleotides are TGTGCCAGCAGCTTTCTAGCGGGAGGGGGCACAGATACGCAGTATTTT.

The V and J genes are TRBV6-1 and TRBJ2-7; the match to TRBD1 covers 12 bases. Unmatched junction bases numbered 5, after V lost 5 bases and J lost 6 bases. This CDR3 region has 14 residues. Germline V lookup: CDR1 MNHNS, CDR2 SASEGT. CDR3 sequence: CASSPRDRGREQYF. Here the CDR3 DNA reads TGTGCCAGCAGTCCCCGGGACAGGGGGCGCGAGCAGTACTTC.

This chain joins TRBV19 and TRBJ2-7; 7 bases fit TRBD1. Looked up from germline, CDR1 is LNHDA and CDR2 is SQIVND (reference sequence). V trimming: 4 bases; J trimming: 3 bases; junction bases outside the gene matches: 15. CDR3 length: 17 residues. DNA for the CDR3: TGTGCCAGTAGTACCAATCGGGGACAGATCCGCCACTACGAGCAGTACTTC. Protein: CASSTNRGQIRHYEQYF.

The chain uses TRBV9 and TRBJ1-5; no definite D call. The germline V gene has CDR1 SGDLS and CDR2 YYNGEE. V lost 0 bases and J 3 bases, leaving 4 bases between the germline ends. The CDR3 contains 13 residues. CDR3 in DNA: TGTGCCAGCAGCGTAGGCCACAATCAGCCCCAGCATTTT. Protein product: CASSVGHNQPQHF.

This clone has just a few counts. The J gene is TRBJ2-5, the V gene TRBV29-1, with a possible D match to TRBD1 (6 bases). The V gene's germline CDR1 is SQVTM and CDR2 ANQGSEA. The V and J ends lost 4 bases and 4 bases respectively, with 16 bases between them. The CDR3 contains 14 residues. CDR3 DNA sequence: TGCAGCGTTGGGGAAGCAGGGGTGGGAGAGACCCAGTACTTC. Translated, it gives CSVGEAGVGETQYF.

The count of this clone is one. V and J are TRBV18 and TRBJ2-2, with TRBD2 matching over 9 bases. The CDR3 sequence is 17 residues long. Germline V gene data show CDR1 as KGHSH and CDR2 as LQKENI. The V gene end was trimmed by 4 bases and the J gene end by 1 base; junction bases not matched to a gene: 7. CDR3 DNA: TGTGCCAGCTCACATCCCGGGACTAGCTTGAACACCGGGGAGCTGTTTTTT. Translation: CASSHPGTSLNTGELFF.

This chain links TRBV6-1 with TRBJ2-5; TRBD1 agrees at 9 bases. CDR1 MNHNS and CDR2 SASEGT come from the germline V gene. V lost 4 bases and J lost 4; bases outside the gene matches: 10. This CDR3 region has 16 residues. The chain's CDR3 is CASSASGTGKRETQYF. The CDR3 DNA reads TGTGCCAGCAGTGCGTCCGGGACAGGGAAGCGAGAGACCCAGTACTTC.

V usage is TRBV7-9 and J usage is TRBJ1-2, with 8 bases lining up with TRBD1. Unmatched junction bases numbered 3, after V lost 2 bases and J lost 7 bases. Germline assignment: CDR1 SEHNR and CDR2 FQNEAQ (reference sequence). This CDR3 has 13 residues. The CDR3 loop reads CASSLTGQAGYTF. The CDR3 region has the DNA TGTGCCAGCAGCTTAACGGGACAGGCTGGCTACACCTTC.

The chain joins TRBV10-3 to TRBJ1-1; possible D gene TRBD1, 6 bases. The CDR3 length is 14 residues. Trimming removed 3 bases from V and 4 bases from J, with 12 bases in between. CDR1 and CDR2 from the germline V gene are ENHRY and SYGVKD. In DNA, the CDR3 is TGTGCCATCAGTGATCAGGGGACGGTCACTGAAGCTTTCTTT. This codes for CAISDQGTVTEAFF.

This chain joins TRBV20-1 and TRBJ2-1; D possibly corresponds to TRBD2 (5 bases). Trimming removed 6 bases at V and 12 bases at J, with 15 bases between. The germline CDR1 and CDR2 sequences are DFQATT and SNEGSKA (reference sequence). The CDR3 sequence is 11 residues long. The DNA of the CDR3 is TGCAGTGCCAAACTTCGGGGTGGGCAGTTCTTC. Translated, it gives CSAKLRGGQFF.

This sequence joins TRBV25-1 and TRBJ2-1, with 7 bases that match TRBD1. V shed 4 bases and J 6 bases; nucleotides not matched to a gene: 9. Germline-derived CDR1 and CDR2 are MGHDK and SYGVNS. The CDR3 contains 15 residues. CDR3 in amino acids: CASSGETGYFNEQFF. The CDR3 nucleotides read TGTGCCAGCAGTGGAGAGACAGGGTACTTCAATGAGCAGTTCTTC. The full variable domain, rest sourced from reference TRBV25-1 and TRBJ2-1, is EADIYQTPRYLVIGTGKKITLECSQTMGHDKMYWYQQDPGMELHLIHYSYGVNSTEKGDLSSESTVSRIRTEHFPLTLESARPSHTSQYLCASSGETGYFNEQFFGPGTRLTVL.